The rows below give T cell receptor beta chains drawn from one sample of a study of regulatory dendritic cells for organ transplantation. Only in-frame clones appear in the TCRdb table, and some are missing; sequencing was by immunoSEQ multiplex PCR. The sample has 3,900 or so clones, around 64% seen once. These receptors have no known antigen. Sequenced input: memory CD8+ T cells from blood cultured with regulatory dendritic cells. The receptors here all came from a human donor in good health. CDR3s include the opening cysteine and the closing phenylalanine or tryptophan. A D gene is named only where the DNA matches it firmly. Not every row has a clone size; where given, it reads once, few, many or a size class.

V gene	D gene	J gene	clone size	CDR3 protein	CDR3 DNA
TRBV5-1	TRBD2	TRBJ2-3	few	CASSPVGGGADTQYF	TGCGCCAGCAGCCCAGTTGGCGGGGGGGCAGATACGCAGTATTTT
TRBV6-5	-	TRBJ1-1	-	CASSYSGVGNTEAFF	TGTGCCAGCAGTTACTCTGGAGTTGGGAACACTGAAGCTTTCTTT
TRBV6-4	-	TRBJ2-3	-	CASSDGRTDTQYF	TGTGCCAGCAGTGACGGCCGCACAGATACGCAGTATTTT
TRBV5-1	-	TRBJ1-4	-	CASSSDSLNEKLFF	TGCGCCAGCAGCTCGGACAGCCTTAATGAAAAACTGTTTTTT
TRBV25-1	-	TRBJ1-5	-	CASSGGGPQHF	TGTGCCAGCAGTGGCGGGGGGCCCCAGCATTTT
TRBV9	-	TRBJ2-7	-	CASSVDSPYEQYF	TGTGCCAGCAGCGTAGACAGCCCCTACGAGCAGTACTTC
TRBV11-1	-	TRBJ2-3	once	CASSLTYATDTQYF	TGTGCCAGCAGCTTGACTTACGCCACAGATACGCAGTATTTT
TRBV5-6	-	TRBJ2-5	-	CASSLGSSAQYF	TGTGCCAGCAGCCTGGGGAGTAGCGCTCAGTACTTC
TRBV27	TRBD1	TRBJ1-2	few	CASGQGNGYTF	TGTGCCAGCGGACAGGGGAATGGCTACACCTTC
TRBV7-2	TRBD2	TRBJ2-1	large	CASSIGGTSGGYEQFF	TGTGCCAGCAGCATAGGTGGGACTAGCGGGGGTTATGAGCAGTTCTTC
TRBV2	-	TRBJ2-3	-	CASNEAGATDTQYF	TGTGCCAGCAATGAGGCGGGGGCCACAGATACGCAGTATTTT
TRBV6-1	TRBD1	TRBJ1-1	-	CASTPGGTEAFF	TGTGCCAGTACCCCAGGGGGGACTGAAGCTTTCTTT
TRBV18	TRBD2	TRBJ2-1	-	CASSPTGGANEQFF	TGTGCCAGCTCACCAACCGGGGGGGCCAATGAGCAGTTCTTC
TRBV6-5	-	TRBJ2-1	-	CASSYWRLDDNEQFF	TGTGCCAGCAGTTACTGGAGACTAGACGACAATGAGCAGTTCTTC
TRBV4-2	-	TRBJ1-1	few	CASSQELGQNTEAFF	TGTGCCAGCAGCCAAGAGTTGGGACAGAACACTGAAGCTTTCTTT
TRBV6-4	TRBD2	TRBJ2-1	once	CASTLSGGGPYNEQFF	TGTGCCAGCACCCTTAGCGGGGGGGGACCCTACAATGAGCAGTTCTTC